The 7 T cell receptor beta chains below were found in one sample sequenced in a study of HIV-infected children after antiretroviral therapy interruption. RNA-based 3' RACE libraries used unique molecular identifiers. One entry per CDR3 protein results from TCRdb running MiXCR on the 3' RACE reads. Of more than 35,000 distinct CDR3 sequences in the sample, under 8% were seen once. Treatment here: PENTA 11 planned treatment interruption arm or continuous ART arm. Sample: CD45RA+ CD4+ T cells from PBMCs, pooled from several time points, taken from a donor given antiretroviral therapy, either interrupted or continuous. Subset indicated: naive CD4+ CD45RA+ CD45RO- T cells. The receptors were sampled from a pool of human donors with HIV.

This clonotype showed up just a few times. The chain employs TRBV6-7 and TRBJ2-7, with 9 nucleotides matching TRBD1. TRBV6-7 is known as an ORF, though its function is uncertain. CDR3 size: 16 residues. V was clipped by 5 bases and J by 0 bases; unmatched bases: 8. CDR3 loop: CASSPPGQGSSYEQYF. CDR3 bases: TGTGCCAGCAGTCCCCCGGGACAGGGATCCTCCTACGAGCAGTACTTC.

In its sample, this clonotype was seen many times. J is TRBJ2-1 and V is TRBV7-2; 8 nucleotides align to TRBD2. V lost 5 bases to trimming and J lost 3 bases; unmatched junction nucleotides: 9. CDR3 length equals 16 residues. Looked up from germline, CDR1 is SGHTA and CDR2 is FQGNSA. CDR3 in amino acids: CASSKAGLAFYNEQFF. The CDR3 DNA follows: TGTGCCAGCAGCAAAGCCGGACTAGCCTTCTACAATGAGCAGTTCTTC.

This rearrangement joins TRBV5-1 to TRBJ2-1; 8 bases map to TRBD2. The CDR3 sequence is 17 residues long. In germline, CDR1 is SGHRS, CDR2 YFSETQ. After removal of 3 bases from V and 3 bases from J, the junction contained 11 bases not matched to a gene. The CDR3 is CASSSITAGTSYNEQFF. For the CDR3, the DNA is TGCGCCAGCAGCTCGATAACAGCCGGGACTAGCTACAATGAGCAGTTCTTC.

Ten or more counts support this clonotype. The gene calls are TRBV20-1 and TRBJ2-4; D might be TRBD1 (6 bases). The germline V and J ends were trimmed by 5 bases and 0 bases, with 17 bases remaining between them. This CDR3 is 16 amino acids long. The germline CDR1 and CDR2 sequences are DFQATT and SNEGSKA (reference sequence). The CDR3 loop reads CSASPGQTLAKNIQYF. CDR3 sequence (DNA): TGCAGTGCTTCACCAGGACAGACACTAGCCAAAAACATTCAGTACTTC.

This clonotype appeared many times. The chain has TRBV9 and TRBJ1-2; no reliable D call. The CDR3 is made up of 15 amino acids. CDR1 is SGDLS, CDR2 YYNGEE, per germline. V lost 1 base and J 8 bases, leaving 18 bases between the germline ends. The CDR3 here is CASSVLSEGPGGYTF. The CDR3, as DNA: TGTGCCAGCAGCGTATTGTCAGAGGGTCCCGGGGGCTACACCTTC.

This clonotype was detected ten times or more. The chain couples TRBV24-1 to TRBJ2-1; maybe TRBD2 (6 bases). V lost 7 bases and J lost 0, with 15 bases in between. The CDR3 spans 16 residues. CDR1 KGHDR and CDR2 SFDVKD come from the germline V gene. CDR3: CATSRGLAASYNEQFF. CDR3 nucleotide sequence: TGTGCCACCAGCAGAGGCTTAGCGGCCTCCTACAATGAGCAGTTCTTC.

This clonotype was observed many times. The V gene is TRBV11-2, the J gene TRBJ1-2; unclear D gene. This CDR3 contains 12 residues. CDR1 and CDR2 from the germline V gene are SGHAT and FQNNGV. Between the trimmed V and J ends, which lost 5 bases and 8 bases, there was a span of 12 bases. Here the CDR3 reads CASSATGSGYTF. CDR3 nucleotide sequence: TGTGCCAGCAGCGCTACCGGAAGCGGCTACACCTTC.